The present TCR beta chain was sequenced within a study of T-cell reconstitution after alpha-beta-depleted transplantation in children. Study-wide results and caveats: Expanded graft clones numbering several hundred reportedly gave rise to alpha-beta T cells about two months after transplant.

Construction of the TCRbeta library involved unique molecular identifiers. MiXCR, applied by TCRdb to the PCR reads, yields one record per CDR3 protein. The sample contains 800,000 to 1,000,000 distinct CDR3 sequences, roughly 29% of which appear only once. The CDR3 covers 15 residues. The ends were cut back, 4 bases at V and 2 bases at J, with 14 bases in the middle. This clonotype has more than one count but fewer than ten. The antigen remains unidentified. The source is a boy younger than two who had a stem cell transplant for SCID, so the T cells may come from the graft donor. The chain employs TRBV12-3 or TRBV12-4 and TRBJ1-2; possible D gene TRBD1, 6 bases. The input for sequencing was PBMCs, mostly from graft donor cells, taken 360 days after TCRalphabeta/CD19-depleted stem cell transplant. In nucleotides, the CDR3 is TGTGCCAGCAGTTCGAAGACAGGAGGAAACTATGGCTACACCTTC. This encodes CASSSKTGGNYGYTF.